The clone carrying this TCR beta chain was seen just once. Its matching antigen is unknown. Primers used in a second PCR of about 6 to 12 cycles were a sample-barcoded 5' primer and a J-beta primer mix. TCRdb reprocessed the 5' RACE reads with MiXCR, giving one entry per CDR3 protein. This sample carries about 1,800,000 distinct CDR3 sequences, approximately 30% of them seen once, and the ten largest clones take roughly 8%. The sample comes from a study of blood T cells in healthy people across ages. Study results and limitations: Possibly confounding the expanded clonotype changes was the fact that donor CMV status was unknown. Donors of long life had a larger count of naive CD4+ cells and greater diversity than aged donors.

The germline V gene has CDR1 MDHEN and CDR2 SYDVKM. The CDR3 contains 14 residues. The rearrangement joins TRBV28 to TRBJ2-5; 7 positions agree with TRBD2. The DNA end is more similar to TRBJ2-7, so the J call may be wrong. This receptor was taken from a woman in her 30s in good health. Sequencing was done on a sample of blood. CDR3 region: CASSIDGRPYEQYF. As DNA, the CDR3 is TGTGCCAGCAGCATCGACGGGAGGCCCTACGAGCAGTACTTC.